Listed here are 8 T cell receptor beta chains from one sample, sequenced in a study of blood T cell repertoires in COVID-19. Assay used: immunoSEQ multiplex PCR; TCRdb lists only in-frame clones, some missing. This table has about 62,000 clones, roughly 90% appearing once. The specimen sequenced was peripheral blood. The receptors shown here come from a woman older than 75 with acute or convalescent COVID-19.

CDR3 region: CASSPGTLTNTGELFF. DNA for the CDR3: TGTGCCAGCTCACCAGGGACACTAACGAACACCGGGGAGCTGTTTTTT. The chain is built from TRBV18 and TRBJ2-2, with D maybe TRBD1 (6 bases). CDR1 KGHSH and CDR2 LQKENI come from the germline V gene. This CDR3 has 16 amino acids. V was clipped by 2 bases and J by 0 bases, with 10 bases between them. Supplemented by reference TRBV18 and TRBJ2-2, the full variable domain reads NAGVMQNPRHLVRRRGQEARLRCSPMKGHSHVYWYRQLPEEGLKFMVYLQKENIIDESGMPKERFSAEFPKEGPSILRIQQVVRGDSAAYFCASSPGTLTNTGELFFGEGSRLTVL.

This clone was recorded once. This chain joins TRBV11-3 and TRBJ2-1; 8 bases fit TRBD2. Germline V gene data show CDR1 as SGHNT and CDR2 as YENEEA. The CDR3 has 16 amino acids. With 4 bases clipped from V and 3 bases from J, the junction kept 8 bases outside the gene matches. CDR3 sequence: CASSSGSGGGYNEQFF. DNA for the CDR3: TGTGCCAGCAGCTCCGGTTCGGGAGGGGGCTACAATGAGCAGTTCTTC.

The V and J genes are TRBV12-3 or TRBV12-4 and TRBJ2-7; no definite D call. Trimming removed 4 bases at V and 4 bases at J, with 11 bases between. CDR3 length equals 13 residues. As DNA, the CDR3 is TGTGCCAGCAGTTCCCCAGGAATTTACGAGCAGTACTTC. Translated: CASSSPGIYEQYF.

The CDR3 sequence: CAWSVQGRSEQFF. The CDR3 DNA is TGTGCCTGGAGTGTACAGGGGAGGAGTGAGCAGTTCTTC. The chain has TRBV30 and TRBJ2-1, with D tentatively TRBD1 (7 bases). The CDR3 runs to 13 residues. CDR1 GTSNPN and CDR2 SVGIG come from the germline V gene (reference sequence). The V and J ends lost 0 bases and 9 bases respectively, with 12 bases between them.

In this sample, this clone turned up once. The chain carries TRBV18 and TRBJ2-2; 11 bases are a match to TRBD1. CDR1 KGHSH and CDR2 LQKENI come from the germline V gene. Unmatched junction bases numbered 6, after V lost 5 bases and J lost 4 bases. This CDR3 comprises 16 residues. This chain's CDR3 is CASSEGQGVSTGELFF. The CDR3 DNA reads TGTGCCAGCTCAGAGGGACAGGGGGTCAGCACCGGGGAGCTGTTTTTT.

The chain couples TRBV19 to TRBJ1-6, with D possibly TRBD1 on 6 matching bases. Per germline, CDR1 LNHDA and CDR2 SQIVND (reference sequence). The CDR3 runs to 13 residues. Trimming took off 4 bases at V and 9 bases at J, with 10 bases between the two ends. This chain's CDR3 is CASSRQESSPLHF. CDR3 DNA sequence: TGTGCCAGTAGTAGACAGGAAAGTTCACCCCTCCACTTT.

The genes are TRBV9 and TRBJ2-2; the match to TRBD2 covers 9 bases. The CDR3 sequence is 15 residues long. Germline lookup yields CDR1 SGDLS and CDR2 YYNGEE. Losses at the gene ends were 4 bases for V and 3 bases for J; bases not matched to a gene: 4. The CDR3 protein is CASSRTSDDTGELFF. The CDR3, as DNA: TGTGCCAGCAGCCGGACTAGCGACGACACCGGGGAGCTGTTTTTT.

Here the CDR3 reads CASSAPPGMHYGYTF. The CDR3 DNA is TGTGCCAGCAGCGCCCCTCCAGGGATGCACTATGGCTACACCTTC. The J gene is TRBJ1-2, the V gene TRBV9; D is possibly TRBD1 (5 bases). Trimming removed 3 bases from V and 3 bases from J, with 15 bases in between. CDR3 length: 15 amino acids. Germline V gene lookup returns CDR1 SGDLS and CDR2 YYNGEE.